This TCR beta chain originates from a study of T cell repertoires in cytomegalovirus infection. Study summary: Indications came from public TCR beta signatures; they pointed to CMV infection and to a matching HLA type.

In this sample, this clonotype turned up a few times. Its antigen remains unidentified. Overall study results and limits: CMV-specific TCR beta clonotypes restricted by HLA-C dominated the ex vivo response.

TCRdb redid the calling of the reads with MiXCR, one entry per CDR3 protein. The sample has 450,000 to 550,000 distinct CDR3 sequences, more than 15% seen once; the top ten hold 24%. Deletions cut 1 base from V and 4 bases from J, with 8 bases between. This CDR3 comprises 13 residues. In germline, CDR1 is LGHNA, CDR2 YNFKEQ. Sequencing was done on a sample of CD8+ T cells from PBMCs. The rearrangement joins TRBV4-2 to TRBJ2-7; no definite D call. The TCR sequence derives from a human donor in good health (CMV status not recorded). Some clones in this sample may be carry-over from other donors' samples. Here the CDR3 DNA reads TGTGCCAGCAGCCAAGCTTTATTGTACGAGCAGTACTTC. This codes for CASSQALLYEQYF.